This T cell receptor (beta chain) was documented in a study of cytomegalovirus exposure and HLA in healthy donors. Whole-study results and caveats: Reportedly, diagnosis of cytomegalovirus status by the classifier showed high specificity and sensitivity. In a later analysis, parvovirus B19, influenza, CMV and Epstein-Barr virus appeared linked to several top co-occurrence clusters. DRB1 showed the most TCR associations and HLA-C the fewest in a later analysis, as rates varied by HLA locus. In vitro, a few CMV-associated chains proved specific for CMV antigens.

Germline V gives CDR1 MGHDK, CDR2 SYGVNS. The CDR3 totals 16 residues. After removal of 3 bases from V and 0 bases from J, the junction contained 4 bases not matched to a gene. The PCR contained 60 Vbeta and 13 Jbeta primers. Clones were sequenced by immunoSEQ multiplex PCR, and TCRdb holds only the in-frame ones, with some missing. The top ten clones hold approximately 2.6% of a sample with about 120,000 clones, roughly 80% of them seen once. On this clone itself: Its specificity is not known.

This TCR was recovered from a female donor in good health and CMV-seronegative. This sequence joins TRBV25-1 and TRBJ2-1; TRBD2 aligns across 8 bases. The sequencing input was PBMCs. As DNA, the CDR3 is TGTGCCAGCAGTGACCCGGGACTAGACTCCTACAATGAGCAGTTCTTC. Translation gives CASSDPGLDSYNEQFF.